Following are 17 T cell receptor beta chains from one sample sequenced in a study of beta chain features in type 1 diabetes. The whole isolated RNA underwent reverse transcription, so sequencing captured expressed TCRB transcripts. TCRdb keeps only in-frame clones here, not all; method: immunoSEQ multiplex PCR. The sample lists under 900,000 clones; 15% to 20% were seen once. The specimen sequenced was naive CD4+ T cells from blood. These receptors were obtained from a woman younger than 30 in good health.

This clone appeared a few times. The chain recombines TRBV23-1 with TRBJ2-7, with D maybe TRBD2 (5 bases). TRBV23-1 is an open reading frame, and its role is uncertain. The V and J ends lost 0 bases and 4 bases respectively, with 22 bases between them. The CDR3 length is 18 residues. The CDR3 loop reads CASSQSVTGSDSPYEQYF. The CDR3 nucleotides read TGCGCCAGCAGTCAATCGGTGACTGGATCGGACTCACCTTACGAGCAGTACTTC.

This clone occurred a few times. The sample contains more than one DNA sequence encoding this CDR3. V gene TRBV7-6 combines with J gene TRBJ1-3; D remains ambiguous. Germline V gene data show CDR1 as SGHVS and CDR2 as FNYEAQ. V lost 5 bases to trimming and J lost 0 bases, with 5 bases between them. The CDR3 consists of 13 residues. CDR3 amino acids: CASSPSSGNTIYF. The CDR3 DNA follows: TGTGCCAGCAGCCCTTCCTCTGGAAACACCATATATTTT.

The chain has TRBV18 and TRBJ2-1, with D maybe TRBD2 (6 bases). Germline CDR1 KGHSH, CDR2 LQKENI. This CDR3 is built from 15 residues. Deletions cut 2 bases from V and 0 bases from J, with 8 bases between. CDR3 DNA sequence: TGTGCCAGCTCACCAAGGACTAACTCCTACAATGAGCAGTTCTTC. This codes for CASSPRTNSYNEQFF.

The genes are TRBV5-1 and TRBJ1-4, with 8 bases fitting TRBD1. In germline, CDR1 is SGHRS, CDR2 YFSETQ. V shed 6 bases and J 5 bases; nucleotides not matched to a gene: 9. The CDR3 extends over 15 amino acids. Here the CDR3 DNA reads TGCGCCAGCATGGCCGGGACAGGAGGAAATGAAAAACTGTTTTTT. Amino acid sequence: CASMAGTGGNEKLFF.

The V call is TRBV29-1, the J call TRBJ2-3, with 8 bases fitting TRBD2. V was clipped by 3 bases and J by 0 bases; unmatched bases: 2. The CDR3 has 14 amino acids. CDR1 is SQVTM and CDR2 is ANQGSEA in the germline V gene. CDR3 bases: TGCAGCGTTGACGGGGGGGCTAGCACAGATACGCAGTATTTT. Protein: CSVDGGASTDTQYF.

V is TRBV7-3 and J is TRBJ2-1, with D possibly being TRBD1 or TRBD2 (6 bases each). CDR1 and CDR2 (germline): SGHTA, FQGTGA. V was shortened by 2 bases and J by 5 bases, with 10 bases between the two germline ends. CDR3 length: 14 amino acids. CDR3 DNA sequence: TGTGCCAGCAGCTTACTCGGGGGCAACAATGAGCAGTTCTTC. It yields the protein CASSLLGGNNEQFF. Looking up the rest from reference TRBV7-3 and TRBJ2-1 gives the full variable domain: GAGVSQTPSNKVTEKGKYVELRCDPISGHTALYWYRQSLGQGPEFLIYFQGTGAADDSGLPNDRFFAVRPEGSVSTLKIQRTERGDSAVYLCASSLLGGNNEQFFGPGTRLTVL.

This clone was observed a handful of times. V and J are TRBV7-2 and TRBJ2-7, with D possibly TRBD2 on 6 matching bases. This CDR3 spans 15 amino acids. Trimming removed 5 bases at V and 3 bases at J, with 17 bases between. Germline V CDR1 and CDR2: SGHTA, FQGNSA. CDR3: CASSDTGRRVYEQYF. The CDR3 DNA reads TGTGCCAGCAGCGACACCGGTAGGAGGGTCTACGAGCAGTACTTC.

The gene calls are TRBV19 and TRBJ2-1; weak D call: TRBD2 (6 bases). CDR1 is LNHDA and CDR2 is SQIVND in the germline V gene (reference sequence). V was trimmed by 2 bases and J by 3 bases, leaving 20 bases between them. The CDR3 consists of 18 residues. Here the CDR3 reads CASSIMAPTGGVYNEQFF. As DNA, the CDR3 is TGTGCCAGTAGTATAATGGCTCCTACTGGCGGGGTCTACAATGAGCAGTTCTTC.

This clone came up a few times. The CDR3 sequence: CASIQGRYQPQHF. The CDR3, as DNA: TGTGCCAGCATACAGGGGAGATATCAGCCCCAGCATTTT. The chain is built from TRBV28 and TRBJ1-5; 7 bases fit TRBD1. Per the germline V gene, CDR1 is MDHEN and CDR2 is SYDVKM. The CDR3 spans 13 residues. V shed 7 bases and J 5 bases; nucleotides not matched to a gene: 5.

CDR3 DNA sequence: TGTGCCAGCAGCTTAGAAGGGCTAGCGGCCGGGGTCTACGAGCAGTACTTC. It specifies CASSLEGLAAGVYEQYF. The chain is built from TRBV7-2 and TRBJ2-7, with TRBD2 identical over 7 bases. The CDR3 has 17 amino acids. The ends lost 1 base at V and 3 bases at J; junction bases unmatched: 12. Germline V lookup: CDR1 SGHTA, CDR2 FQGNSA.

A few counts support this clone. The chain links TRBV9 to TRBJ2-1; TRBD2 agrees at 8 bases. Germline lookup yields CDR1 SGDLS and CDR2 YYNGEE. V trimming: 3 bases; J trimming: 8 bases; junction bases outside the gene matches: 13. The length of the CDR3 is 16 residues. This chain's CDR3 is CASSAPSGGRSHEQFF. The CDR3, as DNA: TGTGCCAGCAGCGCCCCGTCGGGCGGGAGGAGTCATGAGCAGTTCTTC.

This clone was found a few times. The rearrangement uses TRBV28 and TRBJ2-6, with a tentative D call TRBD2 (5 bases). V lost 4 bases to trimming and J lost 0 bases, with 7 bases between them. The CDR3 is 15 residues long. Germline lookup yields CDR1 MDHEN and CDR2 SYDVKM. CDR3 in DNA: TGTGCCAGCAGTTCGGGGATCTCTGGGGCCAACGTCCTGACTTTC. Translation gives CASSSGISGANVLTF. The full variable domain, rest sourced from reference TRBV28 and TRBJ2-6, is DVKVTQSSRYLVKRTGEKVFLECVQDMDHENMFWYRQDPGLGLRLIYFSYDVKMKEKGDIPEGYSVSREKKERFSLILESASTNQTSMYLCASSSGISGANVLTFGAGSRLTVL.

The table lists this clone with a few counts. The rearrangement joins TRBV9 to TRBJ2-6; unclear D gene. Per the germline V gene, CDR1 is SGDLS and CDR2 is YYNGEE. Trimming took off 0 bases at V and 0 bases at J, with 13 bases between the two ends. This CDR3 comprises 18 residues. CDR3 sequence: CASSVELVTPSGANVLTF. In nucleotides, the CDR3 is TGTGCCAGCAGCGTAGAATTAGTTACTCCCTCTGGGGCCAACGTCCTGACTTTC. Full variable domain (rest looked up from reference TRBV9 and TRBJ2-6): DSGVTQTPKHLITATGQRVTLRCSPRSGDLSVYWYQQSLDQGLQFLIQYYNGEERAKGNILERFSAQQFPDLHSELNLSSLELGDSALYFCASSVELVTPSGANVLTFGAGSRLTVL.

This clone came up a few times. This chain connects TRBV5-6 to TRBJ2-1; the D gene is possibly TRBD1 (6 bases). Looked up from germline, CDR1 is SGHDT and CDR2 is YYEEEE. The length of the CDR3 is 15 residues. The V gene lost 1 base and the J gene lost 6 bases, with 14 bases spanning the gap. CDR3 coding DNA: TGTGCCAGCAGCTTGACAGGGAGACTTATCAATGAGCAGTTCTTC. Encoded protein: CASSLTGRLINEQFF.

A word on this clone: Other DNA sequences from this sample encode an identical CDR3 as well. The chain links TRBV5-1 to TRBJ2-5, with 7 bases that match TRBD1. Germline values: CDR1 SGHRS, CDR2 YFSETQ. The length of the CDR3 is 15 residues. The trim removed 0 bases at V and 5 bases at J, leaving 7 bases unmatched. The CDR3, as DNA: TGCGCCAGCAGCTTGGGAACAGGGGAAGGGGAGACCCAGTACTTC. Translation gives CASSLGTGEGETQYF.

V and J are TRBV29-1 and TRBJ1-1; the match to TRBD1 covers 8 bases. This CDR3 region has 14 residues. Unmatched junction bases numbered 5, after V lost 1 base and J lost 4 bases. Germline CDR1 and CDR2: SQVTM and ANQGSEA. In nucleotides, the CDR3 is TGCAGCGTTGAAGGGGCTGGACAGGGCACTGAAGCTTTCTTT. Translation gives CSVEGAGQGTEAFF.

In its sample, this clone was seen a few times. This rearrangement joins TRBV28 to TRBJ2-3; D remains unclear. The CDR3 has 12 amino acids. Germline assignment: CDR1 MDHEN and CDR2 SYDVKM. V was cut by 6 bases and J by 1 base, with 5 bases left in between. In DNA, the CDR3 is TGTGCCAGCAGCCTCCGCACAGATACGCAGTATTTT. Protein: CASSLRTDTQYF.